This T cell receptor beta chain was identified during a study of CD4 T cells in relation to SARS-CoV-2 and coronaviruses. The CDR3 totals 15 residues. Germline V CDR1 and CDR2: MGHRA, YSYEKL. V shed 1 base and J shed 7 bases, with 13 bases lying between them. Only a few counts were recorded for this clone. The antigen remains undetermined. Sorted naive or memory CD4+ cells met CEF peptides for roughly ten days. Survey-level TCR-beta sequencing used DNA from CEF-cultured naive and memory CD4+ T cells. TCRdb keeps only in-frame clones here, not all; method: immunoSEQ multiplex PCR. The table lists some 45,000 clones, around 80% of them singletons.

The clonotype was recovered from an adult with COVID-19. The sample was naive CD4+ T cells from PBMCs, cultured in vitro. The subset was: naive CD4+ T cells isolated by negative enrichment. This rearrangement joins TRBV4-1 to TRBJ2-2; D gene unclear. The DNA for the CDR3 is TGCGCCAGCAGCCAAGGCCTTATTAGGGTCGGGGAGCTGTTTTTT. It translates to CASSQGLIRVGELFF.